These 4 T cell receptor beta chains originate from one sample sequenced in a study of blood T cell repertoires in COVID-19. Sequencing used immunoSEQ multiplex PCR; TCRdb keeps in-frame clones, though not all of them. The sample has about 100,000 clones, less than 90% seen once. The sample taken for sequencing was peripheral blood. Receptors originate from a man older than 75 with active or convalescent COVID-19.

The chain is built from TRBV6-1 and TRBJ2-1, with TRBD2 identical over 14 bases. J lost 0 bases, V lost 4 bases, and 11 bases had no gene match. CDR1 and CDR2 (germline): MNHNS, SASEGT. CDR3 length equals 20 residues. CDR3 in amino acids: CASSAGLAGVFVSSYNEQFF. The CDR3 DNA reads TGTGCCAGCAGTGCGGGACTAGCGGGAGTATTCGTTAGCTCCTACAATGAGCAGTTCTTC.

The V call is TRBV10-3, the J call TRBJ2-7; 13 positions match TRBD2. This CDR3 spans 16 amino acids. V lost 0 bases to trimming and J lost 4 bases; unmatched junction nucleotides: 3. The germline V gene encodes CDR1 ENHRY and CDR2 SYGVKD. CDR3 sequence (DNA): TGTGCCATCAGTGAGTCCCCGGGACTAGCGGGATACGAGCAGTACTTC. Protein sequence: CAISESPGLAGYEQYF.

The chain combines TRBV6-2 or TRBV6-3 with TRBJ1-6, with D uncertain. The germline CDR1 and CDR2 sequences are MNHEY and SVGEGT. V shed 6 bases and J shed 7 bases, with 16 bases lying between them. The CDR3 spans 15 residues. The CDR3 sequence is CASSRGEVVNSPLHF. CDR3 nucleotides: TGTGCCAGCAGCCGCGGGGAGGTGGTGAATTCACCCCTCCACTTT.

CDR3 DNA: TGTGCCAGCAGCCAGACACTTTATGGCTACACCTTC. This translates into CASSQTLYGYTF. The chain uses TRBV2 and TRBJ1-2, with no clear D. CDR1 and CDR2 (germline): SNHLY, FYNNEI. This CDR3 comprises 12 residues. V was trimmed by 6 bases and J by 5 bases, leaving 10 bases between them.